This T cell receptor (beta chain) came from a study of T cells after yellow fever vaccination. The V end lost 4 bases, the J end lost 7 bases, and 12 bases lay between the germline ends. Germline CDR1 is SGHRS and CDR2 is YFSETQ. The CDR3 length is 14 residues. This clonotype was observed a few times. Via MiXCR, TCRdb re-called the 5' RACE reads, giving one row per CDR3 protein. The repertoire holds fewer than 350,000 distinct CDR3 sequences, with roughly 8.7% as singletons. The J gene is TRBJ1-6, the V gene TRBV5-1; D might be TRBD1 (6 bases). The sequence was collected from a man aged 18-30 years who received the YFV17D yellow fever vaccine. The sample consisted of PBMCs, taken on the day of the first yellow fever vaccination. The DNA of the CDR3 is TGCGCCAGCAGCAGTAGGGGGTGGAATTCACCCCTCCACTTT. It is translated as CASSSRGWNSPLHF.